These 15 T cell receptor beta chains were sequenced from one sample in a study of cytomegalovirus exposure and HLA in healthy donors. A multiplex PCR was run with 60 Vbeta primers and 13 Jbeta primers. The method was immunoSEQ multiplex PCR; TCRdb's version includes in-frame clones alone and lacks a portion of them. The repertoire consists of 200,000 to 250,000 clones, with more than 70% occurring once and the leading ten covering 1% to 1.5%. Sequencing was carried out using PBMCs. The source of these receptors is a human donor in good health.

The rearrangement uses TRBV28 and TRBJ1-5; a weak D match, TRBD1 (6 bases). The CDR3 extends over 15 amino acids. The germline CDR1 and CDR2 sequences are MDHEN and SYDVKM. The germline V and J ends were trimmed by 5 bases and 3 bases, with 14 bases remaining between them. The CDR3 sequence: CASSLPPGVNQPQHF. The CDR3 region has the DNA TGTGCCAGCAGTCTCCCCCCAGGGGTCAATCAGCCCCAGCATTTT. The variable domain in full, with the rest retrieved from reference TRBV28 and TRBJ1-5, is DVKVTQSSRYLVKRTGEKVFLECVQDMDHENMFWYRQDPGLGLRLIYFSYDVKMKEKGDIPEGYSVSREKKERFSLILESASTNQTSMYLCASSLPPGVNQPQHFGDGTRLSIL.

This clone was counted between two and nine times. The rearrangement uses TRBV5-1 and TRBJ2-5; TRBD1 matches at 11 bases. Trimming took 7 bases from V and 5 from J; bases not matched to a gene: 4. From germline, CDR1 is SGHRS and CDR2 YFSETQ. This CDR3 is 13 amino acids long. DNA for the CDR3: TGCGCCAGCGGACAGGGGGCGAGGGAGACCCAGTACTTC. This sequence encodes CASGQGARETQYF.

In this sample, this clone turned up once. The same CDR3 can be traced to other DNA sequences in this sample. This chain links TRBV28 with TRBJ2-5, with TRBD2 identical over 10 bases. CDR3 length equals 14 residues. In germline, CDR1 is MDHEN, CDR2 SYDVKM. V shed 5 bases, J shed 4 bases, and the junction held 4 bases outside the gene matches. The CDR3 region has the DNA TGTGCCAGCAGTCCTAGCGGGAGTCGAGAGACCCAGTACTTC. It encodes CASSPSGSRETQYF.

This chain links TRBV25-1 with TRBJ2-5; 8 bases match TRBD2. CDR1 is MGHDK, CDR2 SYGVNS, per germline. There are 15 residues in the CDR3. V gave up 7 bases and J gave up 4 bases; unmatched junction bases: 11. Here the CDR3 reads CASTPGGGRPETQYF. CDR3 DNA sequence: TGTGCCAGCACCCCCGGGGGGGGGCGCCCAGAGACCCAGTACTTC.

The chain combines TRBV28 with TRBJ2-7, with D possibly being TRBD1 (6 bases). The CDR3 loop spans 16 amino acids. CDR1 is MDHEN and CDR2 is SYDVKM in the germline V gene. Trimming cost V 5 bases and J 2 bases, with 19 bases left between them. The CDR3 nucleotides read TGTGCCAGCAGTGCATTAAATCGGTGGGGGCCCTACGAGCAGTACTTC. It translates to CASSALNRWGPYEQYF.

The J gene is TRBJ1-5, the V gene TRBV27; possibly TRBD1 for D (6 bases). In germline, CDR1 is MNHEY, CDR2 SMNVEV (reference sequence). The germline V and J ends were trimmed by 3 bases and 5 bases, with 11 bases remaining between them. CDR3 size: 14 residues. The CDR3 nucleotides are TGTGCCAGCAGTTTTGGGGGGGCTCATCAGCCCCAGCATTTT. Translating it yields CASSFGGAHQPQHF.

J is TRBJ2-5 and V is TRBV11-1; 7 positions agree with TRBD1. V shed 2 bases and J 1 base; nucleotides not matched to a gene: 10. Germline V gives CDR1 SGHAT, CDR2 FQDESV (reference sequence). CDR3 length equals 17 residues. The CDR3, as DNA: TGTGCCAGCAGCTTAATTCTAGGGACAGAACCCCAAGAGACCCAGTACTTC. It yields the protein CASSLILGTEPQETQYF. The full variable domain, its missing parts supplied by reference TRBV11-1 and TRBJ2-5, is EAEVAQSPRYKITEKSQAVAFWCDPISGHATLYWYRQILGQGPELLVQFQDESVVDDSQLPKDRFSAERLKGVDSTLKIQPAELGDSAMYLCASSLILGTEPQETQYFGPGTRLLVL.

The chain recombines TRBV11-2 with TRBJ2-2; tentative D call: TRBD2 (6 bases). The CDR3 contains 15 residues. Germline-derived CDR1 and CDR2 are SGHAT and FQNNGV. Between the trimmed V and J ends, which lost 7 bases and 1 base, there was a span of 13 bases. CDR3 sequence (DNA): TGTGCCAGCACCCCGGGACTCCTGAACACCGGGGAGCTGTTTTTT. Translated, it gives CASTPGLLNTGELFF.

The V and J genes are TRBV5-1 and TRBJ2-1; 11 nucleotides match TRBD2. Unmatched junction bases numbered 3, after V lost 4 bases and J lost 6 bases. The CDR3 extends over 14 amino acids. CDR1 and CDR2 from the germline V gene are SGHRS and YFSETQ. In nucleotides, the CDR3 is TGCGCCAGCAGCCCAGGACTAGCGGGCAATGAGCAGTTCTTC. Translating gives CASSPGLAGNEQFF.

The V gene is TRBV6-5, the J gene TRBJ2-1, with D hard to call. Germline V gene lookup returns CDR1 MNHEY and CDR2 SVGAGI. The CDR3 covers 14 residues. Trimming cost V 4 bases and J 0 bases, with 7 bases left between them. CDR3 loop: CASSFRSSYNEQFF. For the CDR3, the DNA is TGTGCCAGCAGTTTCCGTAGCTCCTACAATGAGCAGTTCTTC.

The CDR3 DNA is TGTGCCAGCAGCTTTCAGGGGGCGGACACTGAAGCTTTCTTT. Protein: CASSFQGADTEAFF. The gene calls are TRBV7-9 and TRBJ1-1; 8 bases match TRBD1. Trimming at V came to 3 bases and at J to 3 bases, leaving 3 bases not matched to a gene. Germline assignment: CDR1 SEHNR and CDR2 FQNEAQ (reference sequence). The CDR3 contains 14 residues.

This clone appeared a single time. The chain uses TRBV28 and TRBJ2-2, with 10 bases fitting TRBD1. The V gene's germline CDR1 is MDHEN and CDR2 SYDVKM. The CDR3 loop spans 17 amino acids. The V segment lost 5 bases and the J segment 7 bases; nucleotides outside the gene matches: 13. The chain's CDR3 is CASSPTGTGEKSGELFF. The CDR3 DNA reads TGTGCCAGCAGTCCGACCGGGACAGGGGAGAAAAGCGGGGAGCTGTTTTTT.

This clone was counted once. This sequence joins TRBV6-4 and TRBJ1-2; 8 positions agree with TRBD1. CDR1 and CDR2 from the germline V gene are MRHNA and SNTAGT. This CDR3 is 18 amino acids long. V lost 3 bases and J lost 4; bases outside the gene matches: 16. Here the CDR3 reads CASSDVKDRECSAYGYTF. The DNA of the CDR3 is TGTGCCAGCAGTGATGTTAAGGACAGGGAGTGTAGCGCCTATGGCTACACCTTC.

V is TRBV27 and J is TRBJ2-3, with D perhaps matching TRBD2 (7 bases). The germline V and J ends were trimmed by 5 bases and 2 bases, with 14 bases remaining between them. Germline assignment: CDR1 MNHEY and CDR2 SMNVEV (reference sequence). The CDR3 consists of 15 residues. CDR3 sequence: CASSNLGGDTDTQYF. For the CDR3, the DNA is TGTGCCAGCAGTAATCTAGGGGGGGACACAGATACGCAGTATTTT.

V usage is TRBV2 and J usage is TRBJ2-7; D unresolved. V was clipped by 4 bases and J by 0 bases, with 4 bases between them. The V gene's germline CDR1 is SNHLY and CDR2 FYNNEI. The CDR3 totals 12 residues. The CDR3 spells CASSASSYEQYF. DNA for the CDR3: TGTGCCAGCAGTGCCAGCTCCTACGAGCAGTACTTC.